This TCR beta chain originates from a study of cytomegalovirus exposure and HLA in healthy donors. General study points: In vitro assays verified that a few CMV-associated chains recognized CMV antigens specifically.

Here immunoSEQ multiplex PCR was the method, and the copy in TCRdb shows in-frame clones only, minus some. This sample has 250,000 or so clones, with roughly 84% found just once. Comment on this clone: Its antigen is unidentified.

V lost 0 bases and J lost 4; bases outside the gene matches: 10. CDR3 length: 18 residues. Germline V gives CDR1 SGDLS, CDR2 YYNGEE. Sequences were obtained from PBMCs. The TCR was taken from a man aged 18 to 29 in good health and CMV-seropositive. The rearrangement links TRBV9 to TRBJ2-1; 10 positions match TRBD1. As DNA, the CDR3 is TGTGCCAGCAGCGTAGGGGAGGACAGGGGGGCCCATTACAATGAGCAGTTCTTC. It is translated as CASSVGEDRGAHYNEQFF.